These 17 T cell receptor beta chains were sequenced from one sample in a study of blood T cell repertoires in COVID-19. Assay used: immunoSEQ multiplex PCR; TCRdb lists only in-frame clones, some missing. The table includes over 150,000 clones, approximately 85% detected once. Sequences were obtained from peripheral blood. All receptors come from a woman in her sixties or seventies with COVID-19, enrolled during active disease.

The rearrangement joins TRBV29-1 to TRBJ2-7; 12 bases map to TRBD2. Germline lookup yields CDR1 SQVTM and CDR2 ANQGSEA. The CDR3 runs 15 residues. The J segment lost 2 bases and the V segment lost 6 bases, leaving 8 bases of the junction unmatched. This chain's CDR3 is CSVAGPSGRAYEQYF. The CDR3 nucleotides read TGCAGCGTCGCGGGGCCTAGCGGGAGGGCCTACGAGCAGTACTTC.

This chain links TRBV5-6 with TRBJ2-7, with 8 bases that match TRBD1. The V gene's germline CDR1 is SGHDT and CDR2 YYEEEE. CDR3 length: 14 amino acids. The V segment lost 4 bases and the J segment 3 bases; nucleotides outside the gene matches: 6. This chain's CDR3 is CASSQRTGNYEQYF. Here the CDR3 DNA reads TGTGCCAGCAGCCAAAGGACAGGGAACTACGAGCAGTACTTC.

The V and J genes are TRBV5-1 and TRBJ2-3, with D tentatively TRBD2 (7 bases). In germline, CDR1 is SGHRS, CDR2 YFSETQ. V was clipped by 4 bases and J by 5 bases, with 20 bases between them. This CDR3 has 16 amino acids. The DNA for the CDR3 is TGCGCCAGCAGCCGCCTGGGGGGGGCGACTTTAGATACGCAGTATTTT. Its translation: CASSRLGGATLDTQYF.

The chain carries TRBV6-5 and TRBJ1-2; 7 bases match TRBD1. This CDR3 comprises 15 residues. With 4 bases clipped from V and 4 bases from J, the junction kept 9 bases outside the gene matches. The V gene's germline CDR1 is MNHEY and CDR2 SVGAGI. CDR3 amino acids: CASSSPIRDSYGYTF. The CDR3 bases are TGTGCCAGCAGTTCTCCGATCCGGGACAGCTATGGCTACACCTTC.

This clone was detected once. The CDR3 sequence is CASRHRNTEAFF. CDR3 nucleotide sequence: TGTGCCAGTCGCCACAGGAACACTGAAGCTTTCTTT. The chain has TRBV19 and TRBJ1-1; no clear D gene. The CDR3 runs to 12 residues. Looked up from germline, CDR1 is LNHDA and CDR2 is SQIVND (reference sequence). V shed 8 bases and J shed 1 base, with 8 bases lying between them.

The rearrangement links TRBV11-2 to TRBJ2-7, with TRBD1 matching 8 bases. The V and J ends lost 3 bases and 0 bases, in that order; junction bases with no gene match: 4. CDR3 length equals 15 residues. Germline V gives CDR1 SGHAT, CDR2 FQNNGV. CDR3 sequence: CASSLRTGNSYEQYF. Written as DNA, the CDR3 is TGTGCCAGCAGCTTGAGGACAGGGAACTCCTACGAGCAGTACTTC.

CDR3 protein: CASTGSNQPQHF. In DNA, the CDR3 is TGTGCCAGCACGGGTAGCAATCAGCCCCAGCATTTT. V and J are TRBV12-3 or TRBV12-4 and TRBJ1-5; D is undetermined. The CDR3 totals 12 residues. V was pared by 7 bases and J by 0 bases, with 4 bases between.

The chain employs TRBV5-4 and TRBJ1-2; D is unresolved. Germline CDR1 SGHNT, CDR2 YYREEE (reference sequence). Trimming left V 0 bases short and J 5 bases short, with 14 bases between. This CDR3 spans 15 amino acids. The CDR3 sequence is CASSLGVRPGYGYTF. In DNA, the CDR3 is TGTGCCAGCAGCTTGGGAGTACGACCAGGATATGGCTACACCTTC. The full variable domain, in which reference TRBV5-4 and TRBJ1-2 provide the parts outside the CDR3, is ETGVTQSPTHLIKTRGQQVTLRCSSQSGHNTVSWYQQALGQGPQFIFQYYREEENGRGNFPPRFSGLQFPNYSSELNVNALELDDSALYLCASSLGVRPGYGYTFGSGTRLTVV.

The V gene is TRBV9, the J gene TRBJ2-2; 7 nucleotides match TRBD1. The CDR3 sequence is 16 residues long. The junction had 9 bases not matched to a gene; V was cut back by 3 bases and J by 4 bases. Germline V gene sequence: CDR1 SGDLS, CDR2 YYNGEE. The DNA for the CDR3 is TGTGCCAGCAGCGGACACAGGGGTGGGGTCACCGGGGAGCTGTTTTTT. It translates to CASSGHRGGVTGELFF.

The chain uses TRBV30 and TRBJ1-1, with a tentative D call TRBD1 (5 bases). This CDR3 contains 12 residues. V dropped 4 bases and J dropped 4 bases, with 10 bases sitting between them. The germline V gene encodes CDR1 GTSNPN and CDR2 SVGIG (reference sequence). The CDR3 here is CAWKRGGTEAFF. The CDR3 nucleotides read TGTGCCTGGAAGCGGGGGGGCACTGAAGCTTTCTTT.

The gene calls are TRBV3-1 (or the pseudogene TRBV3-2) and TRBJ2-2, with 8 bases lining up with TRBD1. The CDR3 runs 17 residues. The germline gives CDR1 LGHDT, CDR2 YNNKEL (reference sequence). With 4 bases clipped from V and 4 bases from J, the junction kept 11 bases outside the gene matches. This CDR3 reads CASSRAHRGSGTGELFF. CDR3 bases: TGTGCCAGCAGCCGGGCCCACAGGGGGTCGGGCACCGGGGAGCTGTTTTTT.

This clone has only one observation. The chain has TRBV5-6 and TRBJ2-1; the D is unclear. CDR1 SGHDT and CDR2 YYEEEE come from the germline V gene. This CDR3 contains 12 residues. Trimming stripped 5 bases from V and 10 bases from J, with 13 bases between. The DNA of the CDR3 is TGTGCCAGCAGTCTGACACCTATGGAGCAGTTCTTC. Translated, it gives CASSLTPMEQFF.

The genes are TRBV11-2 and TRBJ1-4; weak D call: TRBD1 (6 bases). Trimming stripped 5 bases from V and 8 bases from J, with 6 bases between. The CDR3 has 11 residues. Germline values: CDR1 SGHAT, CDR2 FQNNGV. The CDR3 DNA is TGTGCCAGCAGCGGGGGCGAAAAACTGTTTTTT. This translates into CASSGGEKLFF.

The chain is built from TRBV7-9 and TRBJ1-4; D possibly corresponds to TRBD1 (5 bases). In germline, CDR1 is SEHNR, CDR2 FQNEAQ (reference sequence). Trimming took 5 bases from V and 8 from J, leaving 15 bases between them. CDR3 size: 14 residues. The CDR3 here is CASSRGVVGEKLFF. For the CDR3, the DNA is TGTGCCAGCAGCCGGGGGGTTGTCGGGGAAAAACTGTTTTTT.

CDR3 amino acids: CASSYAFIATNEKLFF. CDR3 sequence (DNA): TGTGCCAGCAGTTACGCGTTCATCGCAACTAATGAAAAACTGTTTTTT. The rearrangement joins TRBV6-2 or TRBV6-3 to TRBJ1-4; D gene ambiguous. Germline CDR1 reads MNHEY; CDR2 reads SVGEGT. The CDR3 covers 16 residues. Trimming cost V 2 bases and J 0 bases, with 10 bases left between them.

V is TRBV19 and J is TRBJ2-4; D not resolved. This CDR3 spans 13 amino acids. Germline CDR1 and CDR2: LNHDA and SQIVND (reference sequence). Between the trimmed V and J ends, which lost 8 bases and 0 bases, there was a span of 8 bases. The CDR3 here is CASGPRAKNIQYF. Here the CDR3 DNA reads TGTGCCAGTGGCCCCAGAGCCAAAAACATTCAGTACTTC.

A remark on this clone: Other DNA sequences of this sample code for an identical CDR3. The V gene is TRBV6-1, the J gene TRBJ1-5, with D tentatively TRBD1 (5 bases). The V end lost 1 base, the J end lost 0 bases, and 10 bases lay between the germline ends. In germline, CDR1 is MNHNS, CDR2 SASEGT. The CDR3 has 16 amino acids. The CDR3: CASSEGGGGSNQPQHF. Here the CDR3 DNA reads TGTGCCAGCAGTGAAGGGGGCGGCGGTAGCAATCAGCCCCAGCATTTT.